This T cell receptor beta chain was documented in a study of blood T cells in healthy people across ages. Study-level points and caveats: Diversity figures based on one million T cells were deemed too low.

V lost 5 bases to trimming and J lost 0 bases, with 13 bases between them. The V gene's germline CDR1 is SGHAT and CDR2 FQNNGV. The CDR3 runs 16 residues. No fewer than 6 micrograms of total RNA were isolated from every sample. Remarks on this clonotype: Its antigen is not known.

A J-beta primer mix and a sample-barcoded 5' primer were used in a second PCR of about 6 to 12 cycles. TCRdb processed the 5' RACE reads anew with MiXCR; each CDR3 protein has one entry. The sample has some 550,000 distinct CDR3 sequences; more than 45% are singletons. Sequenced sample: blood. The chain carries TRBV11-2 and TRBJ1-4; D is possibly TRBD1 (5 bases). The sequence was obtained from a man at least 80 years old in good health. CDR3 DNA: TGTGCCAGCAGCGACCGGGACGGGTCAACTAATGAAAAACTGTTTTTT. Its protein product is CASSDRDGSTNEKLFF.